The 17 T cell receptor beta chains reported below all come from one sample, sequenced in a study of T cell repertoires in cytomegalovirus infection. MiXCR, run by TCRdb on the reads, gives a single entry per CDR3 protein. The sample shows under 250,000 distinct CDR3 sequences, 12% of them seen only once. Sequenced input: PBMCs. The receptor set was obtained from a human donor in good health (CMV status not recorded). Some clones in this sample may be carry-over from other donors' samples.

In this sample, this clonotype turned up many times. The chain couples TRBV19 to TRBJ1-1; D is uncertain. Between the trimmed V and J ends, which lost 3 bases and 0 bases, there was a span of 17 bases. This CDR3 is 17 amino acids long. Per germline, CDR1 LNHDA and CDR2 SQIVND (reference sequence). CDR3 coding DNA: TGTGCCAGTAGTATGCCCCCGAGAACCCCGATGAACACTGAAGCTTTCTTT. Amino acids: CASSMPPRTPMNTEAFF.

The chain has TRBV15 and TRBJ1-2; perhaps TRBD1 as D (5 bases). CDR1 and CDR2 from the germline V gene are LNHNV and YYDKDF (reference sequence). The CDR3 runs 13 residues. The V end lost 0 bases, the J end lost 5 bases, and 7 bases lay between the germline ends. CDR3 sequence (DNA): TGTGCCACCAGCAGAGAGGACACGTATGGCTACACCTTC. Its protein product is CATSREDTYGYTF.

The table lists this clonotype with a few counts. The chain joins TRBV20-1 to TRBJ2-3; D uncertain. This CDR3 is built from 12 residues. CDR1 is DFQATT and CDR2 is SNEGSKA in the germline V gene (reference sequence). V lost 2 bases and J lost 2, with 5 bases in between. CDR3 loop: CSARQLTDTQYF. For the CDR3, the DNA is TGCAGTGCTAGACAGCTCACAGATACGCAGTATTTT.

This clonotype was picked up a small number of times. The chain employs TRBV5-4 and TRBJ1-1; D remains ambiguous. Trimming cost V 1 base and J 4 bases, with 17 bases left between them. Germline V gene sequence: CDR1 SGHNT, CDR2 YYREEE (reference sequence). The CDR3 covers 16 residues. The CDR3 DNA reads as TGTGCCAGCAGCTTGAGTTCGGAGGGTCGAGGCACTGAAGCTTTCTTT. This sequence encodes CASSLSSEGRGTEAFF.

This clonotype was observed at least ten times. J is TRBJ2-1 and V is TRBV7-2; perhaps TRBD2 as D (6 bases). This CDR3 region has 15 residues. CDR1 is SGHTA and CDR2 is FQGNSA in the germline V gene. The germline V and J ends were trimmed by 2 bases and 3 bases, with 11 bases remaining between them. CDR3 loop: CASSLTRDFYNEQFF. As DNA, the CDR3 is TGTGCCAGCAGCTTAACCCGGGACTTCTACAATGAGCAGTTCTTC.

In this sample, this clonotype turned up a few times. The rearrangement links TRBV29-1 to TRBJ1-2, with D perhaps TRBD1 (5 bases). V lost 6 bases to trimming and J lost 2 bases, with 10 bases between them. Germline-derived CDR1 and CDR2 are SQVTM and ANQGSEA. This CDR3 is 12 amino acids long. Here the CDR3 DNA reads TGCAGCGTGGTGGGACGGAACTATGGCTACACCTTC. Amino acid sequence: CSVVGRNYGYTF.

The sample holds a few counts of this clonotype. The rearrangement links TRBV15 to TRBJ1-2; D is possibly TRBD1 (5 bases). Germline CDR1 reads LNHNV; CDR2 reads YYDKDF (reference sequence). Deletions cut 1 base from V and 2 bases from J, with 11 bases between. This CDR3 comprises 15 residues. For the CDR3, the DNA is TGTGCCACCAGCAGAGTACAGGCGACCAACTATGGCTACACCTTC. It specifies CATSRVQATNYGYTF.

This clonotype was seen ten or more times. This chain links TRBV7-2 with TRBJ1-1, with a possible D match to TRBD1 (6 bases). This CDR3 has 15 residues. Trimming removed 2 bases at V and 5 bases at J, with 15 bases between. Germline V lookup: CDR1 SGHTA, CDR2 FQGNSA. The CDR3 loop is CASSLPGAEMTEAFF. The CDR3 region has the DNA TGTGCCAGCAGCTTACCGGGGGCGGAAATGACTGAAGCTTTCTTT. Looking up the rest from reference TRBV7-2 and TRBJ1-1 gives the full variable domain: GAGVSQSPSNKVTEKGKDVELRCDPISGHTALYWYRQSLGQGLEFLIYFQGNSAPDKSGLPSDRFSAERTGGSVSTLTIQRTQQEDSAVYLCASSLPGAEMTEAFFGQGTRLTVV.

V and J are TRBV6-5 and TRBJ2-1, with D tentatively TRBD1 (5 bases). V was shortened by 4 bases and J by 7 bases, with 14 bases between the two germline ends. Germline V gives CDR1 MNHEY, CDR2 SVGAGI. The CDR3 has 14 amino acids. CDR3 in amino acids: CASSFRGPWNEQFF. The CDR3 nucleotides read TGTGCCAGCAGTTTTAGGGGCCCGTGGAATGAGCAGTTCTTC.

This rearrangement joins TRBV19 to TRBJ2-5; D assignment may be TRBD1 or TRBD2 (5 bases each). The CDR3 has 15 residues. The V gene lost 6 bases and the J gene lost 2 bases, with 16 bases spanning the gap. The V gene's germline CDR1 is LNHDA and CDR2 SQIVND (reference sequence). The CDR3 spells CASRSYRDGQETQYF. The CDR3 nucleotides are TGTGCCAGTAGGTCCTACCGGGACGGACAAGAGACCCAGTACTTC.

This clonotype was seen a few times. The V gene is TRBV6-6, the J gene TRBJ1-1; 7 bases line up with TRBD1. Germline loops: CDR1 MNHNY, CDR2 SVGAGI (reference sequence). This CDR3 comprises 17 residues. The V and J ends lost 10 bases and 0 bases, in that order; junction bases with no gene match: 17. The CDR3 loop is CATTSTGTSFMNTEAFF. Written as DNA, the CDR3 is TGTGCCACCACTTCGACAGGGACTTCTTTCATGAACACTGAAGCTTTCTTT.

This clonotype was counted between two and nine times. This chain uses TRBV20-1 with TRBJ2-5; maybe TRBD2 (6 bases). The length of the CDR3 is 14 residues. V lost 5 bases, J lost 2 bases, and 15 bases lay in between. CDR1 DFQATT and CDR2 SNEGSKA come from the germline V gene (reference sequence). The CDR3 DNA reads as TGCAGTGCTTGGTTGCGGGACCTACAAGAGACCCAGTACTTC. This codes for CSAWLRDLQETQYF.

Ten or more counts support this clonotype. The J gene is TRBJ2-7, the V gene TRBV12-3 or TRBV12-4; 9 bases map to TRBD1. The CDR3 has 14 amino acids. V gave up 7 bases and J gave up 1 base; unmatched junction bases: 5. CDR3 sequence reads: CASTPGQGSYEQYF. CDR3 bases: TGTGCCAGCACCCCGGGACAGGGATCCTACGAGCAGTACTTC.

Ten or more counts support this clonotype. This chain connects TRBV28 to TRBJ2-7; D is ambiguous. Per germline, CDR1 MDHEN and CDR2 SYDVKM. The CDR3 totals 12 residues. Between the trimmed V and J ends, which lost 7 bases and 1 base, there was a span of 8 bases. CDR3 DNA: TGTGCCAGCACGCAGGAGTCCTACGAGCAGTACTTC. Translated: CASTQESYEQYF.

This clonotype occurred a few times. V usage is TRBV5-1 and J usage is TRBJ1-1; 8 bases agree with TRBD1. This CDR3 comprises 14 residues. Losses at the gene ends were 3 bases for V and 4 bases for J; bases not matched to a gene: 5. Germline-derived CDR1 and CDR2 are SGHRS and YFSETQ. The CDR3 is CASSSQGESTEAFF. The CDR3 DNA reads TGCGCCAGCAGCTCACAGGGGGAGAGCACTGAAGCTTTCTTT.

This chain connects TRBV5-1 to TRBJ2-2; maybe TRBD2 (5 bases). Trimming took 2 bases from V and 0 from J, leaving 11 bases between them. The CDR3 extends over 16 amino acids. CDR1 SGHRS and CDR2 YFSETQ come from the germline V gene. CDR3 bases: TGCGCCAGCAGCTTAGGCGGGCTCGCGAACACCGGGGAGCTGTTTTTT. Protein: CASSLGGLANTGELFF.

The J gene is TRBJ2-7, the V gene TRBV5-6; TRBD1 matches at 10 bases. The CDR3 length is 13 residues. The germline CDR1 and CDR2 sequences are SGHDT and YYEEEE. Germline trimming cut 5 bases from V and 5 bases from J; bases unmatched to any gene: 4. DNA of the CDR3: TGTGCCAGCAGTTGGGACAGGGGCAACGAGCAGTACTTC. It codes for CASSWDRGNEQYF.